Here is one T cell receptor (beta chain) with its context. Its antigen is currently unknown. The record originates from a study of cytomegalovirus exposure and HLA in healthy donors. Study observations and caveats: Based on reports, TCR beta sequences accurately predicted HLA-A and HLA-B alleles for most subjects. Apparent HLA restriction characterized most CMV-associated TCR beta chains in a later analysis. In a later analysis, HLA-associated TCR beta chains were more clonally expanded than equally common others.

V shed 3 bases and J 2 bases; nucleotides not matched to a gene: 4. This CDR3 spans 14 amino acids. From germline, CDR1 is KGHSH and CDR2 LQKENI. Amplification used 60 Vbeta primers and 13 Jbeta primers. The protocol was immunoSEQ multiplex PCR, while the TCRdb copy is restricted to in-frame clones and leaves out a portion. The sample holds a few hundred thousand clones, 70% to 90% seen once. The chain couples TRBV18 to TRBJ2-7, with TRBD1 identical over 7 bases. This sequence was found in a woman aged 18 to 35 in good health and CMV-seronegative. Sequencing was done on a sample of PBMCs. CDR3 in DNA: TGTGCCAGCTCACCTCCCGGGACAGCCTACGAGCAGTACTTC. Protein: CASSPPGTAYEQYF.